Sequencing of this TCR beta chain was carried out in a study of shared clonotypes between healthy human individuals. Whole-study findings and limits: It was only blood that was sampled, and tissue repertoires likely differ. Among donors, clonotype sharing was expected to be affected by sequencing depth.

Germline V gene data show CDR1 as LNHDA and CDR2 as SQIVND (reference sequence). The V end was cut by 10 bases, the J end by 1 base, with 13 bases between. The CDR3 totals 13 residues. Of note for this clone: The target antigen is unknown.

Method: immunoSEQ multiplex PCR; TCRdb's copy keeps in-frame clones and lacks some. The repertoire consists of about 480,000 clones, with about 75% occurring once and the leading ten covering around 12%. In unsorted samples, genomic DNA was obtained using roughly 99 million PBMCs. The chain uses TRBV19 and TRBJ1-1; D uncertain. This TCR was sampled from a woman in her thirties or forties in good health. Some clones in this sample may be carry-over from other donors' samples. The sequencing input was PBMCs. The CDR3 DNA is TGTGCCACCAGCAGAATACCGAACACTGAAGCTTTCTTT. Its protein is CATSRIPNTEAFF.